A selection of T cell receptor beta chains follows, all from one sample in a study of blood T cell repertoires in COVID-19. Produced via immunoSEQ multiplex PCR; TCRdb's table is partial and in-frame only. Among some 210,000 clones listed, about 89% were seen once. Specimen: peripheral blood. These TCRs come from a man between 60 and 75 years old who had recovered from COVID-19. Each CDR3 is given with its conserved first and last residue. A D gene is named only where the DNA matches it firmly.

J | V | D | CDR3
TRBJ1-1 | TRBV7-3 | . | CASSYTGKTEAFF
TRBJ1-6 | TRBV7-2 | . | CASSPPGSYNSPLHF
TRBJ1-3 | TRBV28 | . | CASSLQGGNTIYF
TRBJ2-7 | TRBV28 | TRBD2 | CASSLIGNAGARYEQYF
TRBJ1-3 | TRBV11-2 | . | CASSLDRVVDTIYF
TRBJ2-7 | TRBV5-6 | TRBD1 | CASSSTGESSYEQYF
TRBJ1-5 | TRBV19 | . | CASSTSGNNQPQHF
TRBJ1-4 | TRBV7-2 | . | CASSQRGGVEKLFF
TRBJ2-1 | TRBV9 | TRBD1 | CASSDPGQGYNEQFF
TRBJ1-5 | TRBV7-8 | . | CASSPGGWGNQPQHF
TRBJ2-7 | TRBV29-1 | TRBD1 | CSAGQGGYEQYF
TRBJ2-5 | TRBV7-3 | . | CASSLVQQETQYF
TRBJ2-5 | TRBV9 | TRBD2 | CASSAHLAGETQYF
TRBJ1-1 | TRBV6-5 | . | CASIGRITEAFF
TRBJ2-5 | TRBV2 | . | CATHSSSNQETQYF
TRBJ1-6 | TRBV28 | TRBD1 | CASSLRQGRSPLHF
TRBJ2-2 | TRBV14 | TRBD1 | CASSRWDRETGELFF
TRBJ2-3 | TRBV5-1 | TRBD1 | CASSYRDRETDTQYF
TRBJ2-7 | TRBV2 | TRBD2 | CASKRRETYEQYF
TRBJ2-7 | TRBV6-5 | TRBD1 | CASRSPGQGSYEQYF
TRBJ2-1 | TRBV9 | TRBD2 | CASSVPSGGPADEQFF
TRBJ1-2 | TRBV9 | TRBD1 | CASSVEGQGNYGYTF
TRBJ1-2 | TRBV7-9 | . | CASSFFGANYGYTF
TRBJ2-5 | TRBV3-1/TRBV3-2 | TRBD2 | CASRTSGTETQYF
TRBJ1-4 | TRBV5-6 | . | CASSLESRGARSNEKLFF
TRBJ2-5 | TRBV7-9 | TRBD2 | CASSLGLAGVYWETQYF
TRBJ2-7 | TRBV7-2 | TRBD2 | CASRSTSGGAGEQYF
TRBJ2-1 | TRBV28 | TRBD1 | CASNRGGQRTRFF
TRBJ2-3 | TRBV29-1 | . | CSVQRLRTDTQYF
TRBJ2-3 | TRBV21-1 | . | CASSKAGKASGYCTDTQYF
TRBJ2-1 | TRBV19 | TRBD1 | CASSRDRGLYNEQFF
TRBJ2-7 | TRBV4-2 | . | CASSQEYSGREQYF
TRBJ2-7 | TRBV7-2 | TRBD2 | CASSSLAGPSYEQYF
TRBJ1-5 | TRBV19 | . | CASSIGGGTKNQPQHF
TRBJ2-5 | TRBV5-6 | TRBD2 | CASSLSRLAGETQYF
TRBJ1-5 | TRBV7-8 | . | CASSNSLRGQPQHF
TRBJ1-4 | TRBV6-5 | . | CASSPTRGSTEKLFF